This T cell receptor (beta chain) was retrieved from a study of blood T cell repertoires in COVID-19. The overall study: The analysed material was cDNA or gDNA that came from T cells, B-cell-depleted T cells, or PBMCs.

Measured with immunoSEQ multiplex PCR; TCRdb has only the in-frame clones, and not every one. Among around 20,000 clones listed, more than 85% were seen once. V was shortened by 2 bases and J by 1 base, with 15 bases between the two germline ends. The CDR3 is 17 amino acids. Germline lookup yields CDR1 KGHSH and CDR2 LQKENI. V gene TRBV18 combines with J gene TRBJ2-1; D is possibly TRBD2 (6 bases). Sequencing was done on a sample of peripheral blood. The receptor's source is a man between 65 and 85 years old with active COVID-19. In DNA form, the CDR3 reads TGTGCCAGCTCACCATACAAAACTAGCAGGTCCTACAATGAGCAGTTCTTC. Its translation: CASSPYKTSRSYNEQFF.